The 4 T cell receptor beta chains below come from one sample, sequenced in a study of T cell repertoires in cytomegalovirus infection. TCRdb called the reads again in MiXCR, with one record for every CDR3 protein. The repertoire includes over 85,000 distinct CDR3 sequences, 16% of them detected once, and approximately 7.9% sits in the top ten. Sequencing used PBMCs. The receptors stem from a human donor in good health (CMV status not recorded). Some clones in this sample may be carry-over from other donors' samples.

The rearrangement links TRBV18 to TRBJ2-7, with D hard to call. The CDR3 has 12 amino acids. Trimming cost V 6 bases and J 2 bases, with 8 bases left between them. Germline CDR1 and CDR2: KGHSH and LQKENI. This chain's CDR3 is CASSEVTYEQYF. CDR3 bases: TGTGCCAGCTCCGAGGTTACCTACGAGCAGTACTTC.

Details on this clonotype: A much larger clone differs by one base, so this may be a read error. This chain connects TRBV6-2 or TRBV6-3 to TRBJ1-5, with no clear D. V lost 6 bases, J lost 3 bases, and 6 bases lay in between. There are 12 residues in the CDR3. Germline-derived CDR1 and CDR2 are MNHEY and SVGEGT. The DNA of the CDR3 is TGTGCCAGCAGACGGACCAATCAGCCCCAGCATTTT. Residues: CASRRTNQPQHF.

This clonotype appeared many times. The chain joins TRBV4-1 to TRBJ2-2, with no clear D. Trimming shortened V by 2 bases and J by 3 bases, and 7 bases separated the two germline ends. The CDR3 consists of 14 residues. The germline V gene encodes CDR1 MGHRA and CDR2 YSYEKL. As DNA, the CDR3 is TGCGCCAGCAGCCAATCCCAGTACACCGGGGAGCTGTTTTTT. The encoded protein is CASSQSQYTGELFF.

Comment on this clonotype: A read error may explain this, as a much larger clone is one base away. The V call is TRBV7-2, the J call TRBJ2-1, with 9 bases lining up with TRBD2. This CDR3 has 16 amino acids. Germline trimming cut 0 bases from V and 7 bases from J; bases unmatched to any gene: 7. Per germline, CDR1 SGHTA and CDR2 FQGNSA. The CDR3 loop reads CTSSLALSGGSNEQFF. CDR3 bases: TGTACCAGCAGCTTAGCGCTAAGCGGGGGGTCGAATGAGCAGTTCTTC.